The present entry profiles one T cell receptor beta chain with its context. Its antigen is unidentified. CDR1 and CDR2 (germline): DFQATT, SNEGSKA (reference sequence). V lost 1 base, J lost 2 bases, and 9 bases lay in between. The CDR3 runs to 14 residues. This sample stems from a study of T-cell reconstitution after alpha-beta-depleted transplantation in children. Findings and caveats of the study: One year after transplant, T-cell counts and diversity came mostly from newly produced T cells. Where some patients showed high TCRbeta diversity at day 60, it came from recipient T cells and thymic progenitors that had survived. About two months after transplant, alpha-beta T cells reportedly came from several hundred expanded graft clones.

A library of TCRbeta sequences, prepared with unique molecular identifiers, was generated. TCRdb re-called the PCR reads with MiXCR, one entry per CDR3 protein. The sample has 250,000 to 300,000 distinct CDR3 sequences; around 10% are singletons. The sample in question was PBMCs, obtained before TCRalphabeta/CD19-depleted stem cell transplant. J is TRBJ2-1 and V is TRBV20-1; TRBD2 might be the D (5 bases). This clonotype originated in a boy under two years old with acute myeloid leukemia, due to receive a stem cell transplant. CDR3: CSARGSGTYNEQFF. Written as DNA, the CDR3 is TGCAGTGCTAGAGGTTCCGGGACCTACAATGAGCAGTTCTTC.